This T cell receptor (beta chain) was found in a study of T cells in Graves' hyperthyroidism and ophthalmopathy. This CDR3 spans 15 amino acids. Germline CDR1 is SGHRS and CDR2 is YFSETQ. There were TCR beta CDR3 regions amplified from RNA transcripts. The HTBI set primed first-round TCR CDR3 RT-PCR. TCRdb re-called the multiplex PCR reads with MiXCR, one entry per CDR3 protein. The table has nearly 750,000 distinct CDR3 sequences, under 45% seen once. With regard to this clonotype: At one boundary the junction diverges from the germline segment, which might be a read error.

Sequencing was done on a sample of blood. The chain has TRBV5-1 and TRBJ1-2; 7 bases align to TRBD1. The TCR originated in a woman between 40 and 55 years old with Graves' hyperthyroidism. CDR3 sequence reads: CASSQERGQFYGHTF. CDR3 coding DNA: TGCGCCAGCAGCCAAGAAAGGGGACAGTTCTATGGCCACACCTTC. The full variable domain, with the rest looked up from reference TRBV5-1 and TRBJ1-2, is KAGVTQTPRYLIKTRGQQVTLSCSPISGHRSVSWYQQTPGQGLQFLFEYFSETQRNKGNFPGRFSGRQFSNSRSEMNVSTLELGDSALYLCASSQERGQFYGHTFGSGTRLTVV.